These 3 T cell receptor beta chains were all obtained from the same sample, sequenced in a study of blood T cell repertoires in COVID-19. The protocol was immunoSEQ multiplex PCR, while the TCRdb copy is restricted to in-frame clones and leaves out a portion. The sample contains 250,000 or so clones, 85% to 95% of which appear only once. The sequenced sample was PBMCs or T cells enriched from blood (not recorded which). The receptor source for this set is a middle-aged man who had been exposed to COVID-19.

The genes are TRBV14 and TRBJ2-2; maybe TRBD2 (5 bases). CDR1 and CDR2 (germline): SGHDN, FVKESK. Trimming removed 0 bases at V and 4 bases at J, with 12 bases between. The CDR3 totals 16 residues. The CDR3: CASSQEGGSGTGELFF. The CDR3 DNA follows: TGTGCCAGCAGCCAAGAGGGTGGGAGTGGCACCGGGGAGCTGTTTTTT.

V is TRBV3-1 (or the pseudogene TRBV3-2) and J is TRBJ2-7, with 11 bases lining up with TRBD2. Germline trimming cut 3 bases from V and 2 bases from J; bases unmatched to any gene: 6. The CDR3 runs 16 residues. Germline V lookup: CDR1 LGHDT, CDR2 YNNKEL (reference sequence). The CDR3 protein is CASSQGIAGGTYEQYF. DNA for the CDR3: TGTGCCAGCAGCCAGGGAATAGCGGGAGGGACCTACGAGCAGTACTTC.

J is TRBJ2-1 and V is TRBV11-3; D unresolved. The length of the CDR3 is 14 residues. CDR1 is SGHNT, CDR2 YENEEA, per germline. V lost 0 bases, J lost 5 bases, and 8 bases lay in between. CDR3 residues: CASSLESLDNEQFF. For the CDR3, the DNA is TGTGCCAGCAGCTTAGAGAGTTTGGACAATGAGCAGTTCTTC.